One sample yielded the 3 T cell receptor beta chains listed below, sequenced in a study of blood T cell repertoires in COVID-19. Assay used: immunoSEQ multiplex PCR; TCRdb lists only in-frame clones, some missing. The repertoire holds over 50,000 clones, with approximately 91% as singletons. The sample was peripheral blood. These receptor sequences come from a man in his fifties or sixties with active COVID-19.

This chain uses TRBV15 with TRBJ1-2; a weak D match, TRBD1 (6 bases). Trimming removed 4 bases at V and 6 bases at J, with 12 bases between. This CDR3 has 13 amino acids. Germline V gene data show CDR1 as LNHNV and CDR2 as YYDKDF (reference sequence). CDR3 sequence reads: CATSKRDTNGYTF. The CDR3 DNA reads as TGTGCCACCAGCAAACGGGACACCAATGGCTACACCTTC.

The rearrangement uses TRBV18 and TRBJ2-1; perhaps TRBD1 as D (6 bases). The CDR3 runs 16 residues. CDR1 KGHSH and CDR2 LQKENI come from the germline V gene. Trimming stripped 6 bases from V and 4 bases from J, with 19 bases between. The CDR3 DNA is TGTGCCAGCTCTCGTAGGTTGGACAGACAATACAATGAGCAGTTCTTC. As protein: CASSRRLDRQYNEQFF.

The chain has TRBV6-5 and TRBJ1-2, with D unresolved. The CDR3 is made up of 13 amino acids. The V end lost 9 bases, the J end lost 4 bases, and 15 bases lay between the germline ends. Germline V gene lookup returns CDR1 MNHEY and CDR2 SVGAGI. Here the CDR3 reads CASLDLRGYGYTF. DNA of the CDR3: TGTGCCAGTCTTGACCTACGCGGCTATGGCTACACCTTC.